The T cell receptor (beta chain) described here comes from a study of brain T cells in children with intractable seizures. The CDR3 is 11 residues long. The V end was cut by 6 bases, the J end by 1 base, with 3 bases between. Germline V CDR1 and CDR2: SGHNT, YENEEA. The time point here: blood from clinic visit 5 months post-surgery; TSC patient then seizure free. Only cases whose brain tissue showed the highest T cell transcript signatures were sequenced. Measured with immunoSEQ multiplex PCR; TCRdb has only the in-frame clones, and not every one. In the table there are about 340,000 clones, over 85% of which are singletons.

This specimen was peripheral blood, taken 4 to 5 months after surgery. The TCR comes from a boy in the first two years of life with tuberous sclerosis and intractable seizures. The rearrangement links TRBV11-3 to TRBJ1-1; no clear D gene. CDR3 in DNA: TGTGCCAGCAGAGGGAACACTGAAGCTTTCTTT. This gives the protein CASRGNTEAFF.